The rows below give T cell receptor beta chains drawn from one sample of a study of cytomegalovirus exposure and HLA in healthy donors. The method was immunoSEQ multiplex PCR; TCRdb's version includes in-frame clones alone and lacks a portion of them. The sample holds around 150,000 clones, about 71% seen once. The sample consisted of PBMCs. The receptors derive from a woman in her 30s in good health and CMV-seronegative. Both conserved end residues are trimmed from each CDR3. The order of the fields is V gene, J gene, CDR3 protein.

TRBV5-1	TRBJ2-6	ASSIDSSGANVLT
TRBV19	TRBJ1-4	ASSNPGADEKLF
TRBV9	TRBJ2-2	ASSGTGTGELF
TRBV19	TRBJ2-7	ASSIALAGRSYEQY
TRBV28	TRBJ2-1	ASTGQGKGYNEQF
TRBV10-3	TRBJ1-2	AISESDPWDREKWDYGYT
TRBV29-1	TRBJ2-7	SAIRGYEQY
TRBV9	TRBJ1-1	ASSGSGGGNTEAF
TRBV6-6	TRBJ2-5	ASSYSGTEETQY
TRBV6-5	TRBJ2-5	AGGPGPHQETQY
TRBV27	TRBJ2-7	ASSLKDSQHYEQY
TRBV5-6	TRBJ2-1	ASSLGSGRNNEQF
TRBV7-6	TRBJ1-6	ASSLDRSALH
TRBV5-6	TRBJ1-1	ASSLTGGTGAF
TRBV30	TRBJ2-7	AWSQGDEQY
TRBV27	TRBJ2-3	ASSLLASRKGTDTQY
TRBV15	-	ATSRETGAHYEQY
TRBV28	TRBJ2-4	ASTLGLAKNIQY
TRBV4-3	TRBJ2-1	ASSQGLANNEQF
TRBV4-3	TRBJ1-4	ASSQEGRDEKLF
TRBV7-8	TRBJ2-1	ASSPSVGLYNEQF
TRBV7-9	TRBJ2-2	ASSWGLAENTGELF
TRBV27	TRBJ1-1	ASSIDRVTEAF
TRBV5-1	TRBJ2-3	ASSQRLAGSTDTQY
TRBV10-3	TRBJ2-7	AISEPGLATERGY